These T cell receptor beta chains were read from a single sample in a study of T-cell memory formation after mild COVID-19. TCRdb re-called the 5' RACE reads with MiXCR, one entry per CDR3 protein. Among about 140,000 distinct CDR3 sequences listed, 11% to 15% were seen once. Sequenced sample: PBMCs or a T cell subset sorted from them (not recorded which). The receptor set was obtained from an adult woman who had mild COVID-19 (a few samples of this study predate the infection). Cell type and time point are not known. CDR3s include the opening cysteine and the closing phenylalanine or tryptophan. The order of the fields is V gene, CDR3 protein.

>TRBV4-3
CASSQDVFQGPQETQYF
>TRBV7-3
CASSAGLLGELFF
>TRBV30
CAWGSELVQGNRRNTIYF
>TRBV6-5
CASSHYQGGGSTDTQYF
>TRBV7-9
CASSSGSGTDTQYF
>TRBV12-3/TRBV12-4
CASTQQGRNYGYTF
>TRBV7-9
CASSFRLGRDEQYF
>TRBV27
CASRDRGYTEAFF
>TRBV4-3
CASSRSDGSNQPQHF
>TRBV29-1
CSVERAGKETQYF
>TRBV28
CASSIHRANTEAFF
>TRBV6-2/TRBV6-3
CASSPGWGTEAFF
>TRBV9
CASSVAVAGGSYQETQYF
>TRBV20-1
CSAPLRTKNIQYF
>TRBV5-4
CASSLRLVGSGNEQFF
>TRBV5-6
CASSVGYEQYF
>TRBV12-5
CASGLAPSGNPDTQYF
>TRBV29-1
CSVEGLAGGGFTDTQYF
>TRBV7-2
CASSPTADTQYF
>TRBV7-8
CASSNRDRASGQPQHF
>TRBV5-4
CASSPGTGGYEQYF
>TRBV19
CASSIAGGTYNEQFF
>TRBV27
CASSHYRGSEAFF
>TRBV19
CASSITASPNTEQYF
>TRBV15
CATSRDWAGDSYGYTF
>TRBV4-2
CASSQEVGMETQYF
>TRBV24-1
CATTSGSRDGELFF
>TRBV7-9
CASSYGTSGFTDTQYF
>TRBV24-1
CATSVRDSNEQFF
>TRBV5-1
CASSLASLETGELFF
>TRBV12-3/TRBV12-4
CASTEYRNEQFF
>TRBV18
CASTDRANTEAFF
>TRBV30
CAWSVSWREYEQFF
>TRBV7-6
CASSLEETYEQYF
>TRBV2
CASSGLARRNDQPQHF
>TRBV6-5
CASSSYGDGYTF
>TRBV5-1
CASSLRVLFGDEQYF
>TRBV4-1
CASSPGQGASGELFF
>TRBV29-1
CSVVSPTSYEQYF
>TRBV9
CASNRDRIRRAFYEQYF
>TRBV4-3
CASSQAYGSGNTIYF
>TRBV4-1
CASSAEGAYEQYF
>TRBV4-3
CASSRAGGIDTQYF
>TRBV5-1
CASSRSSGQGSGYTF
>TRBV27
CASSGAGASYGYTF
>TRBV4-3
CASSQGTGRSNEQFF
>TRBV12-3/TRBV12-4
CASSLGSFLSGNTIYF
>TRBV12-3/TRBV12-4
CASTPRAGTRTGELFF
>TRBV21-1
CASSKCLTGGQQPQHF
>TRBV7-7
CASSLEWDRPYNEQFF
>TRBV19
CASSDHGNTGELFF
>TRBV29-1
CSGWDWDTGELFF